A single T cell receptor (beta chain) is shown here with its context. The antigen is not known. V dropped 5 bases and J dropped 3; count of bases not matched to a gene: 9. This CDR3 is 15 amino acids long. Germline V gives CDR1 SQVTM, CDR2 ANQGSEA. The data stem from a study of T cell repertoires in cytomegalovirus infection. Study context: The public TCR beta signatures pointed to both CMV infection and matching HLA type. General study findings and limits: Individuals carrying CMV plus the relevant HLA were identified by cumulative frequency of public TCR beta families.

TCRdb re-called the reads with MiXCR, one entry per CDR3 protein. The sample has about 900,000 distinct CDR3 sequences, roughly 30% seen once. This material consisted of cultured CD8+ T cells from PBMCs, taken from culture after CMV antigen stimulation. This clonotype was obtained from a human donor in good health (CMV status not recorded). Some clones in this sample may be carry-over from other donors' samples. The chain carries TRBV29-1 and TRBJ2-3; TRBD2 agrees at 9 bases. The CDR3 loop reads CSVFFRGGETDTQYF. The CDR3 DNA follows: TGCAGCGTTTTCTTTCGCGGGGGGGAAACAGATACGCAGTATTTT.